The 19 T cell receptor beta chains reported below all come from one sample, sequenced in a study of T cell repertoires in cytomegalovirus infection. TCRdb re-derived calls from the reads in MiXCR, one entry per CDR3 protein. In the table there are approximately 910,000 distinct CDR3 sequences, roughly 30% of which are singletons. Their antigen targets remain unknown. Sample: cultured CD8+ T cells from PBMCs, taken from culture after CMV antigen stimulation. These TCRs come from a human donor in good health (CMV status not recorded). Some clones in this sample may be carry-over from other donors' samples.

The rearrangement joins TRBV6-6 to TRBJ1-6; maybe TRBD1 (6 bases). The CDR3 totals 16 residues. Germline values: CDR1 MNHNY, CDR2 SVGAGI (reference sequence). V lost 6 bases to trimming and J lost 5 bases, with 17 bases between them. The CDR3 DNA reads TGTGCCAGCAGGGGGGCGGCTAGTGTCCATAATTCACCCCTCCACTTT. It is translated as CASRGAASVHNSPLHF.

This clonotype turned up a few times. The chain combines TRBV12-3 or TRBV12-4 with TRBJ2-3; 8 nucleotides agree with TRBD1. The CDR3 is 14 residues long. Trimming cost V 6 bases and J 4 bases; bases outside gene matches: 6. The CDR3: CASSQTGVPDTQYF. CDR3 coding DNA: TGTGCCAGCAGCCAGACAGGGGTTCCAGATACGCAGTATTTT.

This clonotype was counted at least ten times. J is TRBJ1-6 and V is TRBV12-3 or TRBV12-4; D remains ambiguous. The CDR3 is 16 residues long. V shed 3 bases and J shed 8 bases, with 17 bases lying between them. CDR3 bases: TGTGCCAGCAGTTTTTCCGCATTCCCCGGGGATTCACCCCTCCACTTT. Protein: CASSFSAFPGDSPLHF.

In nucleotides, the CDR3 is TGTGCCAGCAGTTTTTATTTGGGAGTCACTAGCACAGATACGCAGTATTTT. It specifies CASSFYLGVTSTDTQYF. This chain uses TRBV28 with TRBJ2-3, with a weak D call TRBD2 (5 bases). Germline V lookup: CDR1 MDHEN, CDR2 SYDVKM. Deletions cut 3 bases from V and 0 bases from J, with 16 bases between. The CDR3 sequence is 17 residues long.

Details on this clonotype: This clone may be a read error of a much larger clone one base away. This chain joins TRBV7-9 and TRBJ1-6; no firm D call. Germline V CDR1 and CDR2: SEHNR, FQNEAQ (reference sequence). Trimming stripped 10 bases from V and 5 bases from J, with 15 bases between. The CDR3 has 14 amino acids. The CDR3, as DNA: TGTGCCAACGGTGGACCCGGGGATAATTCACCCCTCCACTTT. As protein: CANGGPGDNSPLHF.

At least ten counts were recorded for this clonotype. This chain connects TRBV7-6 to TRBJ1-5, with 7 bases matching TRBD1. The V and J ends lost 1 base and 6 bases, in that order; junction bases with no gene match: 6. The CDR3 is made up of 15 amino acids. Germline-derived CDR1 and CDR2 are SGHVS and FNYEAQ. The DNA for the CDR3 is TGTGCCAGCAGCTTAGGACAGGGTTTGGCTCAGCCCCAGCATTTT. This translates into CASSLGQGLAQPQHF.

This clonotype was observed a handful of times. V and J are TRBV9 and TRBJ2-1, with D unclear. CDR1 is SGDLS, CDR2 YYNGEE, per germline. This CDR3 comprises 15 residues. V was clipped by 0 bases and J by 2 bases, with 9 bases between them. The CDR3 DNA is TGTGCCAGCAGCGTAGCCCCGGGCCCCTACAATGAGCAGTTCTTC. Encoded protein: CASSVAPGPYNEQFF.

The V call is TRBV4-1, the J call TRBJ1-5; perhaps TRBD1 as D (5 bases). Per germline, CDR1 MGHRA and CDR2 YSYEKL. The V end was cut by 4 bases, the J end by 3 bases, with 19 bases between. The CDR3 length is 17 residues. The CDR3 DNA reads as TGCGCCAGCAGCCTCGAGTGGGGTGGGGGAGTCAATCAGCCCCAGCATTTT. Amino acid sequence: CASSLEWGGGVNQPQHF.

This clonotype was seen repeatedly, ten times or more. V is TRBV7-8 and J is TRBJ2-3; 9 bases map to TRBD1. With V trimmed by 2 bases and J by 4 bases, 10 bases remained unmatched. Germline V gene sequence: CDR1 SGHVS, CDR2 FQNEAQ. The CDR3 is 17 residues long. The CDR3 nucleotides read TGTGCCAGCAGCTTACTCACGGGGACAGGGTCTGCAGATACGCAGTATTTT. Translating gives CASSLLTGTGSADTQYF.

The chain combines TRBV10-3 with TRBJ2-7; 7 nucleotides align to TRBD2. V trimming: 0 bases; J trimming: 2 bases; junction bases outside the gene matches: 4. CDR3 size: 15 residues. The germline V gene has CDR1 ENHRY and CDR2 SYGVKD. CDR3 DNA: TGTGCCATCAGTGAGTCGACTAGCCGGACCTACGAGCAGTACTTC. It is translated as CAISESTSRTYEQYF.

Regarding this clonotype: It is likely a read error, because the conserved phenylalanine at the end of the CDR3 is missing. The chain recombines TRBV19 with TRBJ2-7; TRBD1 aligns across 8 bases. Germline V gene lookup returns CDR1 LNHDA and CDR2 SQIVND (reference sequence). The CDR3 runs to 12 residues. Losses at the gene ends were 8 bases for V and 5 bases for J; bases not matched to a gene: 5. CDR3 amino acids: CASSDRGDEQYC. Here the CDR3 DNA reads TGTGCCAGTTCCGACAGGGGCGACGAGCAGTACTGC.

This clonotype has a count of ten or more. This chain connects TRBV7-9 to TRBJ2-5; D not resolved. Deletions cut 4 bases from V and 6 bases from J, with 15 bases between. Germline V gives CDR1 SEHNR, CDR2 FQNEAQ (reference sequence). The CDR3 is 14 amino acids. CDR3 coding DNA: TGTGCCAGCAGCTCAGGAAAAGAACCCAAGACCCAGTACTTC. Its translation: CASSSGKEPKTQYF.

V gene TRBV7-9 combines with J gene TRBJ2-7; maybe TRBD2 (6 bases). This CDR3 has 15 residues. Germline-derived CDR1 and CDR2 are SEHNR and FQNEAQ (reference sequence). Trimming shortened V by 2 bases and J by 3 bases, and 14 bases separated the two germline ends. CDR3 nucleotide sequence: TGTGCCAGCAGCTTAACGGACTACTTCCACTACGAGCAGTACTTC. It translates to CASSLTDYFHYEQYF.

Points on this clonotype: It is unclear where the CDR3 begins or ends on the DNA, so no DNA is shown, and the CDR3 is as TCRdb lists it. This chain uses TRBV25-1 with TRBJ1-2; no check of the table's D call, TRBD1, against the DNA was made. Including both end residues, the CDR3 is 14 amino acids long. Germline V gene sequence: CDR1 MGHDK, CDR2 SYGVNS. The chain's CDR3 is CASSEYFGAGGYTF.

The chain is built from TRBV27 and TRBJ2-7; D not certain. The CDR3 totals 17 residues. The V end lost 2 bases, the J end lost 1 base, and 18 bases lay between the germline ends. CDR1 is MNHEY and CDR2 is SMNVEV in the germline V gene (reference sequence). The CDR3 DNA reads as TGTGCCAGCAGTTTAAAGTCTGGGGTGCCCTATTCCTACGAGCAGTACTTC. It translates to CASSLKSGVPYSYEQYF.

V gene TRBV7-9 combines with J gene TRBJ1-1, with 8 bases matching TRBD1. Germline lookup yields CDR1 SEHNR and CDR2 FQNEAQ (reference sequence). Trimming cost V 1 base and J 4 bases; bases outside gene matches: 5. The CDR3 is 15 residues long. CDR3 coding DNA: TGTGCCAGCAGCTTAGTCAGGGGGCAGGGCACTGAAGCTTTCTTT. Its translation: CASSLVRGQGTEAFF.

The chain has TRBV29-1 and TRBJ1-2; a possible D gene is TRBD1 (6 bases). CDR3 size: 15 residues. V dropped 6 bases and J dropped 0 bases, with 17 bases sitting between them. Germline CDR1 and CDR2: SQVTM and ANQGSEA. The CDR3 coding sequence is TGCAGCGTGCCCCAGGGGCGAGATCCTAACTATGGCTACACCTTC. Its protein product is CSVPQGRDPNYGYTF. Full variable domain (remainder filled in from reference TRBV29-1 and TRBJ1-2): SAVISQKPSRDICQRGTSLTIQCQVDSQVTMMFWYRQQPGQSLTLIATANQGSEATYESGFVIDKFPISRPNLTFSTLTVSNMSPEDSSIYLCSVPQGRDPNYGYTFGSGTRLTVV.

For the CDR3, the DNA is TGTGCCAGCAGTCTCGCTAGCGGGGGGACCCAAGAGACCCAGTACTTC. Its translation is CASSLASGGTQETQYF. This sequence joins TRBV28 and TRBJ2-5, with 11 bases aligning to TRBD2. Germline CDR1 and CDR2: MDHEN and SYDVKM. The CDR3 is 16 residues long. V lost 5 bases to trimming and J lost 1 base; unmatched junction nucleotides: 6.

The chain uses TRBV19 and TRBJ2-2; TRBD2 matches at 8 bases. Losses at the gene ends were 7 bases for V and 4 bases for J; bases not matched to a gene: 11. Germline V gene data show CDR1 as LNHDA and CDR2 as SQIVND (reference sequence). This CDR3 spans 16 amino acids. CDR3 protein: CASNVPGGRFTGELFF. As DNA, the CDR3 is TGTGCCAGTAATGTCCCGGGGGGGCGATTCACCGGGGAGCTGTTTTTT.